The sequence of this T cell receptor beta chain was determined in a study of blood T cell repertoires in COVID-19. Repertoires were generated with immunoSEQ multiplex PCR, while TCRdb's copy carries only in-frame clones and drops some. The sample shows 90,000 to 120,000 clones, roughly two thirds of them seen only once. Trimming removed 2 bases at V and 9 bases at J, with 13 bases between. CDR3 length: 13 amino acids. CDR1 is MNHEY and CDR2 is SVGEGT in the germline V gene. The chain carries TRBV6-2 or TRBV6-3 and TRBJ1-2; D call uncertain. The receptor was derived from a man older than 75 with acute or convalescent COVID-19. Sequenced material: peripheral blood. CDR3 sequence (DNA): TGTGCCAGCAGTTACGAGATAGTTAGCCGCTACACCTTC. Amino acid sequence: CASSYEIVSRYTF.